The 7 T cell receptor beta chains listed next were all sequenced from one sample in a study of T cell clonotyping in hematopoietic cell transplantation. Profiling relied on immunoSEQ multiplex PCR, and the TCRdb table lists in-frame clones only, not all of them. The sample yields 40,000 to 45,000 clones, roughly 94% seen once. The specimen was peripheral blood mononuclear cells. Receptors originate from a woman in her forties or fifties in good health. Some clones in this sample may be carry-over from other donors' samples.

The chain uses TRBV10-3 and TRBJ1-1; possible D gene TRBD1, 5 bases. The V gene's germline CDR1 is ENHRY and CDR2 SYGVKD. The V end was cut by 4 bases, the J end by 3 bases, with 15 bases between. This CDR3 is 15 amino acids long. The CDR3 region is CAISVQGGRDTEAFF. DNA for the CDR3: TGTGCCATCAGTGTCCAGGGCGGGAGGGACACTGAAGCTTTCTTT.

This sequence joins TRBV18 and TRBJ1-2, with D tentatively TRBD1 (5 bases). Per germline, CDR1 KGHSH and CDR2 LQKENI. The CDR3 loop spans 14 amino acids. Trimming removed 6 bases from V and 4 bases from J, with 15 bases in between. CDR3 region: CASSRDQGAYGYTF. The CDR3 DNA reads TGTGCCAGCTCGCGGGACCAGGGCGCCTATGGCTACACCTTC. Variable domain in full (rest from reference TRBV18 and TRBJ1-2): NAGVMQNPRHLVRRRGQEARLRCSPMKGHSHVYWYRQLPEEGLKFMVYLQKENIIDESGMPKERFSAEFPKEGPSILRIQQVVRGDSAAYFCASSRDQGAYGYTFGSGTRLTVV.

The V gene is TRBV14, the J gene TRBJ1-2, with D possibly being TRBD1 (6 bases). Per the germline V gene, CDR1 is SGHDN and CDR2 is FVKESK. CDR3 length equals 14 residues. V was shortened by 3 bases and J by 4 bases, with 12 bases between the two germline ends. The chain's CDR3 is CASSHLGQFYGYTF. The CDR3 DNA reads as TGTGCCAGCAGCCACCTAGGACAGTTCTATGGCTACACCTTC.

The chain couples TRBV4-1 to TRBJ1-2, with 10 bases identical to TRBD1. The germline gives CDR1 MGHRA, CDR2 YSYEKL. V was clipped by 0 bases and J by 7 bases; unmatched bases: 5. The CDR3 spans 15 residues. CDR3 sequence reads: CASSQDRQGAFGYTF. Written as DNA, the CDR3 is TGCGCCAGCAGCCAAGATCGACAGGGGGCCTTTGGCTACACCTTC.

This chain connects TRBV9 to TRBJ1-1; D is unresolved. Trimming took off 0 bases at V and 0 bases at J, with 9 bases between the two ends. The CDR3 spans 15 residues. Germline lookup yields CDR1 SGDLS and CDR2 YYNGEE. The CDR3 is CASSVAPEMNTEAFF. For the CDR3, the DNA is TGTGCCAGCAGCGTAGCTCCAGAGATGAACACTGAAGCTTTCTTT.

V is TRBV28 and J is TRBJ1-1; weak D call: TRBD1 (6 bases). The germline V gene encodes CDR1 MDHEN and CDR2 SYDVKM. The CDR3 contains 14 residues. With 6 bases removed from V and 5 bases from J, the gap between germline ends came to 16 bases. CDR3 amino acids: CASRHRGGGTEAFF. Written as DNA, the CDR3 is TGTGCCAGCAGGCACCGAGGAGGGGGGACTGAAGCTTTCTTT.

The CDR3 is CASSQDRGNYGYTF. CDR3 DNA sequence: TGTGCCAGCAGCCAAGACAGGGGAAACTATGGCTACACCTTC. The chain combines TRBV4-2 with TRBJ1-2; maybe TRBD1 (6 bases). The CDR3 is 14 residues long. The germline gives CDR1 LGHNA, CDR2 YNFKEQ. Trimming left V 0 bases short and J 2 bases short, with 7 bases between.